This T cell receptor beta chain was sequenced in a study of radiotherapy plus CTLA-4 blockade in lung cancer. The wider study: Objective responses were seen in under 20% of patients, disease control in over 25%.

Sample share makes this clone medium-sized. Its antigen is not identified. Here immunoSEQ multiplex PCR was the method, and the copy in TCRdb shows in-frame clones only, minus some. The sample shows about 51,000 clones, about four fifths of them seen only once. Study-wide results and limits: According to reports, early shifts in blood T cell clones, alongside interferon-beta, forecast response most accurately. After treatment with radiotherapy plus ipilimumab, TCR clones that came from the tumor expanded in blood.

Receiving focal radiation plus CTLA-4 blockade with ipilimumab were patients who had chemo-refractory metastatic non-small-cell lung cancer. In germline, CDR1 is MNHEY, CDR2 SMNVEV (reference sequence). This CDR3 has 13 residues. V was pared by 2 bases and J by 10 bases, with 5 bases of the junction left unmatched. Specimen: peripheral blood, collected from a patient treated with radiotherapy plus ipilimumab. The receptor's source is a human donor with non-small cell lung cancer who had a complete response to radiotherapy plus ipilimumab. The V gene is TRBV27, the J gene TRBJ1-5; 7 bases align to TRBD1. CDR3 bases: TGTGCCAGCAGTTTAGAGGGGGCAGGCCCCCAGCATTTT. As protein: CASSLEGAGPQHF.